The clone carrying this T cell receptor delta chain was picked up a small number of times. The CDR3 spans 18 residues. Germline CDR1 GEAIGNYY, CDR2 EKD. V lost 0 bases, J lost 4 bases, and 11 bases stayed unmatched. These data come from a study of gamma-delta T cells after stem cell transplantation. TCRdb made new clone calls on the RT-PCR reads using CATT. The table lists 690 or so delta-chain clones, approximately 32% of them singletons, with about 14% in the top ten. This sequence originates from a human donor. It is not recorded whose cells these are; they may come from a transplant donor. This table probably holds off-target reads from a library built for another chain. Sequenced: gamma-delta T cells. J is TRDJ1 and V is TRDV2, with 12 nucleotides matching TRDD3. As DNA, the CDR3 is TGTGCCTGTGACACCGTATCCTGGGGGATACGCGAGCGCGATAAACTCATCTTT. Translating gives CACDTVSWGIRERDKLIF.